These 28 T cell receptor beta chains were all obtained from the same sample, sequenced in a study of T cell responses to AZD1222 COVID-19 vaccine. Using immunoSEQ multiplex PCR, the repertoire was profiled, and TCRdb retains in-frame clones only, with some absent. This sample has 200,000 or so clones, with approximately 94% found just once. The source was peripheral blood, collected 28 days after the second AZD1222 dose. These receptors all come from an adult who received the AZD1222 COVID-19 vaccine.

The gene calls are TRBV28 and TRBJ1-2, with 12 bases lining up with TRBD1. V shed 5 bases, J shed 6 bases, and the junction held 7 bases outside the gene matches. Germline V gene data show CDR1 as MDHEN and CDR2 as SYDVKM. The CDR3 extends over 15 amino acids. In nucleotides, the CDR3 is TGTGCCAGCAGTACCTCGGGACAGGGGGCTCATGGCTACACCTTC. Amino acids: CASSTSGQGAHGYTF.

The V gene is TRBV27, the J gene TRBJ1-2, with TRBD1 matching over 8 bases. J gave up 6 bases and V 5 bases, and 8 bases lay outside the gene matches. Per germline, CDR1 MNHEY and CDR2 SMNVEV (reference sequence). There are 14 residues in the CDR3. CDR3 nucleotide sequence: TGTGCCAGCAGTCCAGGGGGCAGGTTGGATGGCTACACCTTC. Translated: CASSPGGRLDGYTF.

This sequence joins TRBV18 and TRBJ2-5; no firm D call. Trimming cost V 2 bases and J 4 bases, with 11 bases left between them. This CDR3 has 14 amino acids. CDR1 is KGHSH, CDR2 LQKENI, per germline. CDR3 in amino acids: CASSPSPSRETQYF. The DNA of the CDR3 is TGTGCCAGCTCACCATCACCCAGCCGAGAGACCCAGTACTTC. The full variable domain, completed using reference TRBV18 and TRBJ2-5, is NAGVMQNPRHLVRRRGQEARLRCSPMKGHSHVYWYRQLPEEGLKFMVYLQKENIIDESGMPKERFSAEFPKEGPSILRIQQVVRGDSAAYFCASSPSPSRETQYFGPGTRLLVL.

The V and J genes are TRBV7-3 and TRBJ2-2; D is ambiguous. CDR3 length: 12 amino acids. Germline assignment: CDR1 SGHTA and CDR2 FQGTGA. Trimming cost V 5 bases and J 7 bases, with 8 bases left between them. In DNA, the CDR3 is TGTGCCAGCAGCACCGAACTCGGGGAGCTGTTTTTT. This encodes CASSTELGELFF.

The V gene is TRBV5-8, the J gene TRBJ1-6, with TRBD1 matching over 7 bases. CDR1 is SGHTS, CDR2 YDEGEE, per germline. This CDR3 comprises 15 residues. Unmatched junction bases numbered 10, after V lost 4 bases and J lost 9 bases. CDR3 sequence reads: CASSPRTTGSSPLHF. As DNA, the CDR3 is TGTGCCAGCAGCCCAAGAACGACAGGGAGTTCACCCCTCCACTTT. Supplemented by reference TRBV5-8 and TRBJ1-6, the full variable domain reads EAGVTQSPTHLIKTRGQQATLRCSPISGHTSVYWYQQALGLGLQFLLWYDEGEERNRGNFPPRFSGRQFPNYSSELNVNALELEDSALYLCASSPRTTGSSPLHFGNGTRLTVT.

The chain carries TRBV3-1 (or the pseudogene TRBV3-2) and TRBJ2-1; 11 positions agree with TRBD2. V gave up 4 bases and J gave up 9 bases; unmatched junction bases: 8. Germline V CDR1 and CDR2: LGHDT, YNNKEL (reference sequence). The CDR3 loop spans 15 amino acids. CDR3 amino acids: CASSRGSGGAGEQFF. The CDR3 nucleotides read TGTGCCAGCAGCCGAGGTAGCGGGGGGGCTGGTGAGCAGTTCTTC.

This rearrangement joins TRBV5-6 to TRBJ1-6, with 7 bases identical to TRBD1. CDR1 and CDR2 from the germline V gene are SGHDT and YYEEEE. The CDR3 is 14 residues long. V trimming: 0 bases; J trimming: 10 bases; junction bases outside the gene matches: 4. The CDR3 coding sequence is TGTGCCAGCAGCTTGGAACAGGGGTTATCACCCCTCCACTTT. It codes for CASSLEQGLSPLHF.

V and J are TRBV7-9 and TRBJ1-1; D not certain. Germline CDR1 reads SEHNR; CDR2 reads FQNEAQ (reference sequence). The CDR3 spans 11 residues. V lost 7 bases, J lost 0 bases, and 3 bases lay in between. CDR3 DNA: TGTGCCAGCATAATGAACACTGAAGCTTTCTTT. Translating it yields CASIMNTEAFF.

The chain couples TRBV7-6 to TRBJ1-3, with no clear D. V lost 5 bases and J 3 bases, leaving 17 bases between the germline ends. This CDR3 is built from 16 residues. CDR1 is SGHVS, CDR2 FNYEAQ, per germline. CDR3 nucleotides: TGTGCCAGCAGCGCGAGGCAAGGTGGATATGGAAACACCATATATTTT. Protein product: CASSARQGGYGNTIYF.

As DNA, the CDR3 is TGTGCCAGTAGTATATCGATCGCGGCGGGCACTGAAGCTTTCTTT. Residues: CASSISIAAGTEAFF. The chain combines TRBV19 with TRBJ1-1; no clear D gene. Germline CDR1 reads LNHDA; CDR2 reads SQIVND (reference sequence). V dropped 2 bases and J dropped 4 bases, with 14 bases sitting between them. The CDR3 sequence is 15 residues long.

The rearrangement links TRBV29-1 to TRBJ2-7; D not resolved. This CDR3 is 12 amino acids long. The V and J ends lost 4 bases and 2 bases respectively, with 9 bases between them. Germline V gives CDR1 SQVTM, CDR2 ANQGSEA. DNA of the CDR3: TGCAGCGTTGGTCGTCAGGCCTACGAGCAGTACTTC. Protein product: CSVGRQAYEQYF.

The V call is TRBV14, the J call TRBJ2-2; 8 nucleotides align to TRBD1. CDR1 SGHDN and CDR2 FVKESK come from the germline V gene. V shed 3 bases, J shed 5 bases, and the junction held 2 bases outside the gene matches. The CDR3 spans 14 residues. The CDR3 here is CASSQRQGTGELFF. The CDR3 nucleotides read TGTGCCAGCAGCCAGCGACAGGGGACCGGGGAGCTGTTTTTT.

The rearrangement links TRBV6-1 to TRBJ1-2; D ambiguous. The germline V gene has CDR1 MNHNS and CDR2 SASEGT. This CDR3 spans 14 amino acids. V lost 2 bases and J 7 bases, leaving 14 bases between the germline ends. The CDR3, as DNA: TGTGCCAGCAGTGAAAGATCAGCGGAAGGTGGCTACACCTTC. Its translation is CASSERSAEGGYTF.

The chain joins TRBV5-1 to TRBJ1-2; D is undetermined. Germline loops: CDR1 SGHRS, CDR2 YFSETQ. Trimming took 4 bases from V and 3 from J, leaving 13 bases between them. The CDR3 is made up of 14 amino acids. CDR3 sequence (DNA): TGCGCCAGCAGCAGCGGCAGGATCGACTATGGCTACACCTTC. It translates to CASSSGRIDYGYTF.

The V gene is TRBV2, the J gene TRBJ1-1; 9 bases are a match to TRBD1. Looked up from germline, CDR1 is SNHLY and CDR2 is FYNNEI. V gave up 4 bases and J gave up 5 bases; unmatched junction bases: 8. This CDR3 has 15 amino acids. The CDR3 DNA reads as TGTGCCAGCAGTGCAGACAGGGGGTTTGGGACTGAAGCTTTCTTT. This translates into CASSADRGFGTEAFF. Drawing the rest from reference TRBV2 and TRBJ1-1, the complete variable domain is EPEVTQTPSHQVTQMGQEVILRCVPISNHLYFYWYRQILGQKVEFLVSFYNNEISEKSEIFDDQFSVERPDGSNFTLKIRSTKLEDSAMYFCASSADRGFGTEAFFGQGTRLTVV.

The chain employs TRBV7-9 and TRBJ1-1; maybe TRBD1 (6 bases). The germline gives CDR1 SEHNR, CDR2 FQNEAQ (reference sequence). V lost 5 bases to trimming and J lost 5 bases, with 15 bases between them. This CDR3 is built from 14 residues. The CDR3 here is CASSPQTGGTEAFF. In DNA form, the CDR3 reads TGTGCCAGCAGCCCGCAGACAGGCGGGACTGAAGCTTTCTTT.

V is TRBV27 and J is TRBJ2-5, with 9 nucleotides matching TRBD1. V lost 5 bases, J lost 5 bases, and 9 bases stayed unmatched. CDR1 MNHEY and CDR2 SMNVEV come from the germline V gene (reference sequence). The CDR3 contains 15 residues. CDR3: CASSPRTGVGETQYF. The CDR3 nucleotides are TGTGCCAGCAGTCCGAGGACAGGGGTAGGGGAGACCCAGTACTTC.

The V gene is TRBV7-2, the J gene TRBJ2-7, with 8 bases lining up with TRBD2. After removal of 5 bases from V and 6 bases from J, the junction contained 9 bases not matched to a gene. The CDR3 runs 14 residues. Germline CDR1 reads SGHTA; CDR2 reads FQGNSA. CDR3 in amino acids: CASSAGGGKLEQYF. DNA for the CDR3: TGTGCCAGCAGCGCAGGCGGGGGGAAACTCGAGCAGTACTTC.

This chain connects TRBV12-3 or TRBV12-4 to TRBJ1-5; no firm D call. This CDR3 spans 13 amino acids. Trimming cost V 3 bases and J 5 bases, with 8 bases left between them. CDR3 nucleotides: TGTGCCAGCAGTTTGGGCAGACATCAGCCCCAGCATTTT. This translates into CASSLGRHQPQHF.

V is TRBV12-5 and J is TRBJ1-4; maybe TRBD1 (6 bases). This CDR3 spans 17 amino acids. V was cut by 2 bases and J by 6 bases, with 19 bases left in between. Germline lookup yields CDR1 LGHNT and CDR2 FRNRAP. CDR3 sequence reads: CASGLIRTGKGDEKLFF. CDR3 nucleotide sequence: TGTGCTAGTGGTTTGATCCGAACAGGCAAGGGGGATGAAAAACTGTTTTTT. The full variable domain, with the rest looked up from reference TRBV12-5 and TRBJ1-4, is DARVTQTPRHKVTEMGQEVTMRCQPILGHNTVFWYRQTMMQGLELLAYFRNRAPLDDSGMPKDRFSAEMPDATLATLKIQPSEPRDSAVYFCASGLIRTGKGDEKLFFGSGTQLSVL.

V is TRBV15 and J is TRBJ1-5; 9 bases line up with TRBD1. The CDR3 sequence is 16 residues long. V shed 0 bases and J 6 bases; nucleotides not matched to a gene: 6. Germline V gives CDR1 LNHNV, CDR2 YYDKDF (reference sequence). The CDR3 loop reads CATSREGTGLGQPQHF. CDR3 coding DNA: TGTGCCACCAGCAGAGAGGGGACAGGGTTGGGTCAGCCCCAGCATTTT. The complete variable domain, with remaining parts taken from reference TRBV15 and TRBJ1-5, reads DAMVIQNPRYQVTQFGKPVTLSCSQTLNHNVMYWYQQKSSQAPKLLFHYYDKDFNNEADTPDNFQSRRPNTSFCFLDIRSPGLGDTAMYLCATSREGTGLGQPQHFGDGTRLSIL.

This chain joins TRBV2 and TRBJ2-5, with TRBD1 identical over 8 bases. Germline V CDR1 and CDR2: SNHLY, FYNNEI. V lost 6 bases and J lost 1; bases outside the gene matches: 7. This CDR3 spans 15 amino acids. The CDR3 DNA follows: TGTGCCAGCAGGGTTCCCCAGGGGGCCCAAGAGACCCAGTACTTC. This translates into CASRVPQGAQETQYF.

The chain has TRBV6-5 and TRBJ1-1; no clear D gene. From germline, CDR1 is MNHEY and CDR2 SVGAGI. The CDR3 consists of 15 residues. V was clipped by 2 bases and J by 7 bases, with 17 bases between them. The CDR3 DNA sequence: TGTGCCAGCAGTTACCACGGACGGGATGGGAATGAAGCTTTCTTT. Translating gives CASSYHGRDGNEAFF.

The table lists this clone with a count of one. The CDR3 sequence is CASSQDFWKGRHEKLFF. The CDR3 DNA is TGTGCCAGCAGCCAAGATTTCTGGAAGGGCCGGCATGAAAAACTGTTTTTT. The chain carries TRBV4-2 and TRBJ1-4; D not resolved. V was trimmed by 0 bases and J by 6 bases, leaving 17 bases between them. The CDR3 has 17 amino acids. Germline-derived CDR1 and CDR2 are LGHNA and YNFKEQ.

The chain has TRBV29-1 and TRBJ1-2, with a tentative D call TRBD1 (6 bases). This CDR3 is built from 14 residues. V lost 0 bases to trimming and J lost 3 bases, with 11 bases between them. Germline-derived CDR1 and CDR2 are SQVTM and ANQGSEA. The CDR3 DNA reads TGCAGCGTTGAAGATCTACAGGGTGACTATGGCTACACCTTC. This gives the protein CSVEDLQGDYGYTF.

The chain uses TRBV13 and TRBJ2-1; TRBD2 is a possible D gene (5 bases). Trimming removed 5 bases at V and 0 bases at J, with 11 bases between. Germline V CDR1 and CDR2: PRHDT, FYEKMQ (reference sequence). There are 15 residues in the CDR3. The CDR3 is CASSPGLVSYNEQFF. In DNA, the CDR3 is TGTGCCAGCAGCCCAGGACTGGTCTCCTACAATGAGCAGTTCTTC.

The chain uses TRBV7-9 and TRBJ2-7, with D uncertain. V was cut by 0 bases and J by 2 bases, with 8 bases left in between. This CDR3 has 14 residues. The germline CDR1 and CDR2 sequences are SEHNR and FQNEAQ (reference sequence). The CDR3 loop is CASSLAGLTYEQYF. The CDR3 nucleotides are TGTGCCAGCAGCTTAGCAGGGTTGACCTACGAGCAGTACTTC.

This clone was seen more than once but under ten times. Written as DNA, the CDR3 is TGCAGCGTTTCCGGACAGGGAAGAGGCTACACCTTC. As protein: CSVSGQGRGYTF. This chain links TRBV29-1 with TRBJ1-2, with TRBD1 matching over 8 bases. The ends lost 5 bases at V and 8 bases at J; junction bases unmatched: 7. This CDR3 region has 12 residues. Germline V lookup: CDR1 SQVTM, CDR2 ANQGSEA. Supplemented by reference TRBV29-1 and TRBJ1-2, the full variable domain reads SAVISQKPSRDICQRGTSLTIQCQVDSQVTMMFWYRQQPGQSLTLIATANQGSEATYESGFVIDKFPISRPNLTFSTLTVSNMSPEDSSIYLCSVSGQGRGYTFGSGTRLTVV.